Shown below are 2 T cell receptor beta chains from a single sample sequenced in a study of neoadjuvant nivolumab and ipilimumab in lung cancer. Sequencing was performed with immunoSEQ multiplex PCR; in TCRdb, only in-frame clones are kept and a portion is missing. Of 44,000 or so clones listed, approximately 90% were seen once; the top ten hold about 4%. The sequencing used blood, collected before neoadjuvant nivolumab, alone or with ipilimumab. These receptor sequences come from an adult with non-small cell lung cancer. Some clones in this sample may be carry-over from other donors' samples.

The V gene is TRBV4-1, the J gene TRBJ2-5; 10 bases fit TRBD1. The CDR3 has 15 residues. Germline values: CDR1 MGHRA, CDR2 YSYEKL. V lost 3 bases to trimming and J lost 4 bases; unmatched junction nucleotides: 5. CDR3 nucleotide sequence: TGCGCCAGCAGCCAGGGACAGGGGATGGGAGAGACCCAGTACTTC. It encodes CASSQGQGMGETQYF.

The chain carries TRBV5-4 and TRBJ2-1; the match to TRBD2 covers 8 bases. CDR1 and CDR2 from the germline V gene are SGHNT and YYREEE (reference sequence). There are 15 residues in the CDR3. Losses at the gene ends were 2 bases for V and 5 bases for J; bases not matched to a gene: 6. The CDR3 protein is CASSFKRETDNEQFF. In DNA, the CDR3 is TGTGCCAGCAGCTTTAAGCGGGAGACCGACAATGAGCAGTTCTTC. The whole variable domain, remainder taken from reference TRBV5-4 and TRBJ2-1, is ETGVTQSPTHLIKTRGQQVTLRCSSQSGHNTVSWYQQALGQGPQFIFQYYREEENGRGNFPPRFSGLQFPNYSSELNVNALELDDSALYLCASSFKRETDNEQFFGPGTRLTVL.